This is a list of T cell receptor beta chains from one sample in a study of beta chain features in type 1 diabetes. Repertoires were generated with immunoSEQ multiplex PCR, while TCRdb's copy carries only in-frame clones and drops some. Altogether about 350,000 clones are present, about 20% being singletons, with the ten largest covering 0.035% to 0.055%. Material for sequencing was naive CD4+ T cells from blood. The receptor set was obtained from a woman between 18 and 29 years old in good health. The CDR3 runs from the conserved cysteine through the conserved F or W. D genes are given only for firm matches. For some rows the clone size is stated as once, few or many, or as a class when expanded; others skip it.

D gene: -; clone size: -; V gene: TRBV7-3; J gene: TRBJ2-1; CDR3 DNA: TGTGCCAGCAGCTTCAGGGCGTCCAGATATAATGAGCAGTTCTTC; CDR3 protein: CASSFRASRYNEQFF
D gene: TRBD2; clone size: -; V gene: TRBV30; J gene: TRBJ2-2; CDR3 DNA: TGTGCCTGGGGGAGGGACTCGAACACCGGGGAGCTGTTTTTT; CDR3 protein: CAWGRDSNTGELFF
D gene: TRBD2; clone size: few; V gene: TRBV19; J gene: TRBJ2-1; CDR3 DNA: TGTGCCAGTAGTGCGCCTTGGACTAGCGGCTACAATGAGCAGTTCTTC; CDR3 protein: CASSAPWTSGYNEQFF
D gene: -; clone size: few; V gene: TRBV14; J gene: TRBJ2-1; CDR3 DNA: TGTGCCAGCAGCCAAGTTCTAGCACAGGAGCAGTTCTTC; CDR3 protein: CASSQVLAQEQFF
D gene: TRBD1; clone size: -; V gene: TRBV25-1; J gene: TRBJ2-6; CDR3 DNA: TGTGCCAGCAGGGGACAGGGCTTCCCCTTCGGGGCCAACGTCCTGACTTTC; CDR3 protein: CASRGQGFPFGANVLTF
D gene: TRBD2; clone size: -; V gene: TRBV19; J gene: TRBJ2-2; CDR3 DNA: TGTGCCAGTCGGATTAGCGGGACCGGGGAGCTGTTTTTT; CDR3 protein: CASRISGTGELFF
D gene: TRBD1; clone size: -; V gene: TRBV4-2; J gene: TRBJ2-7; CDR3 DNA: TGTGCCAGCAGCCAAGCGGGGACAGAGATGTCCTACGAGCAGTACTTC; CDR3 protein: CASSQAGTEMSYEQYF
D gene: TRBD1; clone size: few; V gene: TRBV29-1; J gene: TRBJ2-1; CDR3 DNA: TGCAGCGTGAACAGACAGGGAGAGCAGTTCTTC; CDR3 protein: CSVNRQGEQFF
D gene: TRBD1; clone size: -; V gene: TRBV30; J gene: TRBJ2-7; CDR3 DNA: TGTGCCTGGAGTCGCAGGGGGCCCTACGAGCAGTACTTC; CDR3 protein: CAWSRRGPYEQYF
D gene: -; clone size: few; V gene: TRBV30; J gene: TRBJ2-7; CDR3 DNA: TGTGCCTGGAGTGGATACAGGGCCGAGCAGTACTTC; CDR3 protein: CAWSGYRAEQYF
D gene: -; clone size: -; V gene: TRBV18; J gene: TRBJ1-6; CDR3 DNA: TGTGCCAGCTCACCACGAGAGGGAAGCGAAAATTCACCCCTCCACTTT; CDR3 protein: CASSPREGSENSPLHF
D gene: -; clone size: -; V gene: TRBV2; J gene: TRBJ2-3; CDR3 DNA: TGTGCCAGCAGTGTTTACAGAGACACAGATACGCAGTATTTT; CDR3 protein: CASSVYRDTDTQYF
D gene: TRBD1; clone size: -; V gene: TRBV2; J gene: TRBJ2-7; CDR3 DNA: TGTGCCAGCAAAAGGGACAGGAGCTCCTACGAGCAGTACTTC; CDR3 protein: CASKRDRSSYEQYF
D gene: -; clone size: -; V gene: TRBV18; J gene: TRBJ2-5; CDR3 DNA: TGTGCCAGCTCACCGGACTACCAAGAGACCCAGTACTTC; CDR3 protein: CASSPDYQETQYF
D gene: -; clone size: few; V gene: TRBV5-1; J gene: TRBJ2-2; CDR3 DNA: TGCGCCAGCAGCTTAGGGGCAGCTGCCGAGGCCGGGGAGCTGTTTTTT; CDR3 protein: CASSLGAAAEAGELFF
D gene: -; clone size: -; V gene: TRBV7-2; J gene: TRBJ2-7; CDR3 DNA: TGTGCCAGCAGCTCTTCACAGGGTGGCGAGCAGTACTTC; CDR3 protein: CASSSSQGGEQYF
D gene: TRBD2; clone size: few; V gene: TRBV30; J gene: TRBJ2-5; CDR3 DNA: TGTGCCTGGAGTGTAGGAGCGGGAGGTGTGGAGACCCAGTACTTC; CDR3 protein: CAWSVGAGGVETQYF
D gene: -; clone size: once; V gene: TRBV30; J gene: TRBJ1-4; CDR3 DNA: TGTGCCTGGACTCACAGGGCTCCTAATGAAAAACTGTTTTTT; CDR3 protein: CAWTHRAPNEKLFF
D gene: -; clone size: few; V gene: TRBV5-1; J gene: TRBJ2-7; CDR3 DNA: TGCGCCAGCAGCTTTACTAGTCGCGAGCAGTACTTC; CDR3 protein: CASSFTSREQYF
D gene: -; clone size: -; V gene: TRBV30; J gene: TRBJ1-5; CDR3 DNA: TGTGCCTGGGGTCACAGGGTGGGGAGCAATCAGCCCCAGCATTTT; CDR3 protein: CAWGHRVGSNQPQHF
D gene: TRBD1; clone size: -; V gene: TRBV19; J gene: TRBJ1-5; CDR3 DNA: TGTGCCAGTAGCACGGACAGGGCCTATAGCAATCAGCCCCAGCATTTT; CDR3 protein: CASSTDRAYSNQPQHF
D gene: -; clone size: -; V gene: TRBV6-1; J gene: TRBJ2-5; CDR3 DNA: TGTGCCAGCAGTGAAGCGGCTGAGACCCAGTACTTC; CDR3 protein: CASSEAAETQYF